The 8 T cell receptor beta chains below come from one sample, sequenced in a study of T-cell memory formation after mild COVID-19. TCRdb reanalysed the 5' RACE reads using MiXCR and keeps one entry per CDR3 protein. This table has about 140,000 distinct CDR3 sequences, more than 13% appearing once. Sequencing was carried out using PBMCs or a T cell subset sorted from them (not recorded which). The receptors were sampled from an adult woman who had mild COVID-19 (a few samples of this study predate the infection). Cell type and time point are not known.

This clonotype was seen a few times. The V gene is TRBV7-6, the J gene TRBJ2-3; 10 nucleotides line up with TRBD2. Germline V lookup: CDR1 SGHVS, CDR2 FNYEAQ. Trimming cost V 5 bases and J 4 bases; bases outside gene matches: 6. This CDR3 comprises 15 residues. DNA for the CDR3: TGTGCCAGCAGCCGCCTAGCGGGAGACTCAGATACGCAGTATTTT. Translating gives CASSRLAGDSDTQYF.

This clonotype was counted between two and nine times. The chain combines TRBV7-9 with TRBJ2-7; 7 bases are shared with TRBD1. V shed 1 base and J 0 bases; nucleotides not matched to a gene: 6. The CDR3 has 16 residues. Per germline, CDR1 SEHNR and CDR2 FQNEAQ (reference sequence). The CDR3 spells CASSLVGQGDSYEQYF. CDR3 nucleotide sequence: TGTGCCAGCAGCTTAGTGGGGCAGGGGGACTCCTACGAGCAGTACTTC.

This chain joins TRBV20-1 and TRBJ2-7; the D gene is possibly TRBD1 (5 bases). Germline assignment: CDR1 DFQATT and CDR2 SNEGSKA (reference sequence). The CDR3 length is 12 residues. Trimming cost V 4 bases and J 1 base, with 8 bases left between them. CDR3 DNA: TGCAGTGCTACGACAGCGTCCTACGAGCAGTACTTC. Its translation: CSATTASYEQYF.

This clonotype came up many times. The V gene is TRBV7-6, the J gene TRBJ2-7; 7 bases match TRBD1. The V gene's germline CDR1 is SGHVS and CDR2 FNYEAQ. The length of the CDR3 is 16 residues. Trimming removed 5 bases from V and 0 bases from J; junction bases left unmatched: 10. CDR3 DNA: TGTGCCAGCAGCCCTTACTGGCCAGGGGGCTCCTACGAGCAGTACTTC. Amino acids: CASSPYWPGGSYEQYF.

This clonotype was picked up a small number of times. The V gene is TRBV4-1, the J gene TRBJ2-7; 9 bases are shared with TRBD1. This CDR3 is 16 amino acids long. J lost 2 bases, V lost 0 bases, and 5 bases had no gene match. The germline V gene encodes CDR1 MGHRA and CDR2 YSYEKL. CDR3 DNA sequence: TGCGCCAGCAGCCAAGAAAAGGGACAGGGAACCTACGAGCAGTACTTC. Translation: CASSQEKGQGTYEQYF.

This clonotype was seen only a few times. V and J are TRBV15 and TRBJ2-7; 8 bases line up with TRBD1. The CDR3 length is 15 residues. CDR1 and CDR2 (germline): LNHNV, YYDKDF (reference sequence). Trimming cost V 5 bases and J 1 base; bases outside gene matches: 7. CDR3 sequence: CATSGTTGDSYEQYF. The CDR3 region has the DNA TGTGCCACCAGCGGAACGACAGGGGATTCCTACGAGCAGTACTTC.

Only a few counts were recorded for this clonotype. V usage is TRBV4-2 and J usage is TRBJ2-7; D is perhaps TRBD2 (5 bases). Germline V gives CDR1 LGHNA, CDR2 YNFKEQ. The CDR3 totals 15 residues. The V end was cut by 1 base, the J end by 3 bases, with 13 bases between. The CDR3 here is CASSQVASGNYEQYF. The CDR3 bases are TGTGCCAGCAGCCAAGTAGCCAGCGGAAACTACGAGCAGTACTTC.

The chain is built from TRBV7-9 and TRBJ2-1; 8 bases fit TRBD2. The CDR3 is made up of 15 amino acids. Germline CDR1 SEHNR, CDR2 FQNEAQ (reference sequence). V lost 4 bases and J lost 8; bases outside the gene matches: 10. The CDR3 region has the DNA TGTGCCAGCAGCTCGCCTTCTGGACTAGCCGATGAGCAGTTCTTC. It specifies CASSSPSGLADEQFF.